The subject of this entry is one TCR beta chain. The record originates from a study of T-cell reconstitution after alpha-beta-depleted transplantation in children. It was with unique molecular identifiers that the TCRbeta library was prepared. One entry per CDR3 protein, called by TCRdb with MiXCR from the PCR reads. The table shows roughly 610,000 distinct CDR3 sequences, with 10% to 13% occurring only once. The CDR3 sequence is 18 residues long. With 1 base removed from V and 9 bases from J, the gap between germline ends came to 25 bases. Looked up from germline, CDR1 is MDHEN and CDR2 is SYDVKM. The starting material was PBMCs from the stem cell graft donor, obtained from the stem cell graft. The receptor was derived from a human donor who donated a stem cell graft to a child with acute myeloid leukemia. J is TRBJ2-1 and V is TRBV28; D is unresolved. CDR3 coding DNA: TGTGCCAGCAGTTTATTATCCGCGGAGAGGCGTCCCCCCAGTGAGCAGTTCTTC. Protein sequence: CASSLLSAERRPPSEQFF. Supplemented by reference TRBV28 and TRBJ2-1, the full variable domain reads DVKVTQSSRYLVKRTGEKVFLECVQDMDHENMFWYRQDPGLGLRLIYFSYDVKMKEKGDIPEGYSVSREKKERFSLILESASTNQTSMYLCASSLLSAERRPPSEQFFGPGTRLTVL.